The present T cell receptor beta chain was sequenced within a study of response to subunit inactivated influenza vaccine. Points from the study as a whole: Authors suggested each seasonal flu vaccination may recruit only limited numbers of new T cells.

On this clonotype: Antigen unknown.

The ends lost 4 bases at V and 2 bases at J; junction bases unmatched: 9. The CDR3 is 16 residues long. Per the germline V gene, CDR1 is SGHDN and CDR2 is FVKESK. TCRdb ran MiXCR on the RT-PCR reads and lists one entry per CDR3 protein. This table has about 190,000 distinct CDR3 sequences, approximately 15% appearing once. This rearrangement joins TRBV14 to TRBJ2-5; 8 nucleotides line up with TRBD1. This specimen consisted of CD8+ T cells sorted from PBMCs, obtained around 5 days after vaccination. This TCR was sampled from a man aged 50-60 years who received an inactivated influenza vaccine. CDR3 region: CASSLAGQGIQETQYF. The CDR3 region has the DNA TGTGCCAGCAGCCTAGCCGGACAGGGCATACAAGAGACCCAGTACTTC.